Listed here are 30 T cell receptor beta chains from one sample, sequenced in a study of cytomegalovirus exposure and HLA in healthy donors. The method was immunoSEQ multiplex PCR; TCRdb's version includes in-frame clones alone and lacks a portion of them. The sample includes about 130,000 clones, around 94% of them seen just once. Sequencing was performed on PBMCs. These receptors all come from a woman between 18 and 30 years old in good health and CMV-seronegative.

The chain has TRBV30 and TRBJ2-5; D might be TRBD1 (5 bases). Germline assignment: CDR1 GTSNPN and CDR2 SVGIG (reference sequence). This CDR3 region has 13 residues. Between the trimmed V and J ends, which lost 1 base and 3 bases, there was a span of 9 bases. The CDR3 reads CAWSGGLEETQYF. DNA for the CDR3: TGTGCCTGGAGTGGGGGCCTCGAAGAGACCCAGTACTTC.

The chain combines TRBV5-1 with TRBJ1-2, with D unresolved. Trimming cost V 4 bases and J 2 bases, with 6 bases left between them. Germline V gene sequence: CDR1 SGHRS, CDR2 YFSETQ. The CDR3 contains 12 residues. The CDR3 protein is CASSPGNYGYTF. The CDR3 coding sequence is TGCGCCAGCAGCCCCGGGAACTATGGCTACACCTTC.

The V gene is TRBV14, the J gene TRBJ2-7; D uncertain. Trimming took 6 bases from V and 1 from J, leaving 7 bases between them. Germline loops: CDR1 SGHDN, CDR2 FVKESK. CDR3 size: 12 residues. This CDR3 reads CASSRGSYEQYF. For the CDR3, the DNA is TGTGCCAGCAGTCGAGGTTCCTACGAGCAGTACTTC. Variable domain in full (rest from reference TRBV14 and TRBJ2-7): EAGVTQFPSHSVIEKGQTVTLRCDPISGHDNLYWYRRVMGKEIKFLLHFVKESKQDESGMPNNRFLAERTGGTYSTLKVQPAELEDSGVYFCASSRGSYEQYFGPGTRLTVT.

The chain combines TRBV2 with TRBJ1-1; D is perhaps TRBD1 (5 bases). CDR3 length: 13 amino acids. V was pared by 6 bases and J by 4 bases, with 12 bases between. Germline-derived CDR1 and CDR2 are SNHLY and FYNNEI. CDR3 nucleotide sequence: TGTGCCAGCAGGGTGGGGGGTCTCACTGAAGCTTTCTTT. Its protein is CASRVGGLTEAFF.

V and J are TRBV19 and TRBJ1-4; possible D gene TRBD1, 5 bases. With 5 bases removed from V and 7 bases from J, the gap between germline ends came to 20 bases. The germline V gene has CDR1 LNHDA and CDR2 SQIVND (reference sequence). The CDR3 runs 16 residues. The CDR3 loop reads CASSLNPGLRIEKLFF. The CDR3 bases are TGTGCCAGTAGTCTGAATCCGGGACTCAGGATTGAAAAACTGTTTTTT.

The rearrangement joins TRBV5-6 to TRBJ2-1; 14 bases align to TRBD2. The J segment lost 7 bases and the V segment lost 6 bases, leaving 9 bases of the junction unmatched. Germline V gene data show CDR1 as SGHDT and CDR2 as YYEEEE. This CDR3 spans 16 amino acids. For the CDR3, the DNA is TGTGCCAGCATACCGGGACTAGCGGGAGTAGGGAATGAGCAGTTCTTC. It is translated as CASIPGLAGVGNEQFF.

The V and J genes are TRBV30 and TRBJ2-3, with D possibly TRBD2 on 6 matching bases. CDR1 and CDR2 (germline): GTSNPN, SVGIG (reference sequence). The V and J ends lost 5 bases and 0 bases respectively, with 18 bases between them. This CDR3 region has 16 residues. CDR3 protein: CAWGRVLGTSTDTQYF. As DNA, the CDR3 is TGTGCCTGGGGAAGAGTGTTGGGGACTAGCACAGATACGCAGTATTTT.

This chain uses TRBV28 with TRBJ1-3; possibly TRBD1 for D (6 bases). CDR1 and CDR2 (germline): MDHEN, SYDVKM. This CDR3 contains 14 residues. Trimming stripped 4 bases from V and 3 bases from J, with 10 bases between. The CDR3 bases are TGTGCCAGCAGTTCCGGGACATTTGGAAACACCATATATTTT. Residues: CASSSGTFGNTIYF.

The chain joins TRBV4-1 to TRBJ1-2; 9 bases are shared with TRBD1. V was pared by 1 base and J by 13 bases, with 7 bases of the junction left unmatched. The CDR3 sequence is 13 residues long. Germline V gene sequence: CDR1 MGHRA, CDR2 YSYEKL. The CDR3 sequence is CASSQGRDREGTF. Written as DNA, the CDR3 is TGCGCCAGCAGCCAAGGTCGGGACAGGGAAGGCACCTTC.

The chain is built from TRBV5-8 and TRBJ2-7; TRBD2 matches 9 bases. CDR3 length: 15 amino acids. The junction had 7 bases not matched to a gene; V was cut back by 2 bases and J by 4 bases. In germline, CDR1 is SGHTS, CDR2 YDEGEE. The CDR3, as DNA: TGTGCCAGCAGCTTCGGGCGGGAGGGTTGGTACGAGCAGTACTTC. Translation gives CASSFGREGWYEQYF.

The table lists this clone with a count of one. This chain uses TRBV5-1 with TRBJ2-1; a possible D gene is TRBD1 (6 bases). The V gene lost 8 bases and the J gene lost 0 bases, with 12 bases spanning the gap. The CDR3 has 14 residues. Germline lookup yields CDR1 SGHRS and CDR2 YFSETQ. The CDR3 coding sequence is TGCGCCAGTCGGTTGGGGGCCTCCTACAATGAGCAGTTCTTC. Protein sequence: CASRLGASYNEQFF.

Only a few counts were recorded for this clone. V is TRBV5-1 and J is TRBJ2-1, with 11 nucleotides matching TRBD2. V lost 5 bases and J lost 3; bases outside the gene matches: 4. From germline, CDR1 is SGHRS and CDR2 YFSETQ. This CDR3 is 15 amino acids long. CDR3 amino acids: CASSSGLAVYNEQFF. CDR3 nucleotides: TGCGCCAGCAGTTCGGGACTAGCGGTCTACAATGAGCAGTTCTTC.

This chain joins TRBV6-5 and TRBJ2-7, with a possible D match to TRBD2 (5 bases). The ends were cut back, 2 bases at V and 4 bases at J, with 12 bases in the middle. This CDR3 contains 14 residues. Germline CDR1 is MNHEY and CDR2 is SVGAGI. The CDR3 sequence is CASSYPEGQYEQYF. The CDR3 coding sequence is TGTGCCAGCAGTTACCCCGAGGGCCAGTACGAGCAGTACTTC.

The rearrangement joins TRBV7-9 to TRBJ2-1, with a weak D call TRBD2 (5 bases). The V end was cut by 3 bases, the J end by 8 bases, with 14 bases between. Germline loops: CDR1 SEHNR, CDR2 FQNEAQ (reference sequence). The CDR3 length is 14 residues. The CDR3 spells CASSFQTTLDEQFF. CDR3 bases: TGTGCCAGCAGCTTCCAGACTACTTTGGATGAGCAGTTCTTC. The complete variable domain, with remaining parts taken from reference TRBV7-9 and TRBJ2-1, reads DTGVSQNPRHKITKRGQNVTFRCDPISEHNRLYWYRQTLGQGPEFLTYFQNEAQLEKSRLLSDRFSAERPKGSFSTLEIQRTEQGDSAMYLCASSFQTTLDEQFFGPGTRLTVL.

This chain joins TRBV5-6 and TRBJ1-3; D remains unclear. V dropped 0 bases and J dropped 2 bases, with 6 bases sitting between them. CDR1 and CDR2 from the germline V gene are SGHDT and YYEEEE. The CDR3 length is 14 residues. CDR3 in DNA: TGTGCCAGCAGCTTGGACCCAGCTGGAAACACCATATATTTT. Amino acids: CASSLDPAGNTIYF.

The gene calls are TRBV5-4 and TRBJ2-5, with TRBD2 matching over 7 bases. Per germline, CDR1 SGHNT and CDR2 YYREEE (reference sequence). The trim removed 4 bases at V and 5 bases at J, leaving 8 bases unmatched. This CDR3 contains 14 residues. The CDR3 reads CASSLTSDAETQYF. The CDR3 nucleotides are TGTGCCAGCAGCCTTACTAGCGACGCTGAGACCCAGTACTTC.

The genes are TRBV6-1 and TRBJ1-2, with 8 nucleotides matching TRBD1. Germline CDR1 is MNHNS and CDR2 is SASEGT. This CDR3 is built from 14 residues. V shed 3 bases and J 6 bases; nucleotides not matched to a gene: 6. CDR3 sequence reads: CASSENRGANGYTF. The DNA for the CDR3 is TGTGCCAGCAGTGAGAACAGGGGGGCGAATGGCTACACCTTC.

The chain joins TRBV9 to TRBJ2-1; 9 bases line up with TRBD1. This CDR3 has 15 residues. V shed 2 bases and J 7 bases; nucleotides not matched to a gene: 7. CDR1 and CDR2 (germline): SGDLS, YYNGEE. The CDR3 sequence is CASSVAGTGTNEQFF. The CDR3 DNA reads as TGTGCCAGCAGCGTCGCGGGGACAGGGACAAATGAGCAGTTCTTC. Complete variable domain (other parts from reference TRBV9 and TRBJ2-1): DSGVTQTPKHLITATGQRVTLRCSPRSGDLSVYWYQQSLDQGLQFLIQYYNGEERAKGNILERFSAQQFPDLHSELNLSSLELGDSALYFCASSVAGTGTNEQFFGPGTRLTVL.

The chain is built from TRBV27 and TRBJ2-7; 7 bases are a match to TRBD1. Trimming at V came to 6 bases and at J to 3 bases, leaving 8 bases not matched to a gene. This CDR3 contains 14 residues. CDR1 MNHEY and CDR2 SMNVEV come from the germline V gene (reference sequence). CDR3 amino acids: CASSYARDSYEQYF. In DNA form, the CDR3 reads TGTGCCAGCAGCTACGCCCGGGACAGCTACGAGCAGTACTTC.

This chain links TRBV5-1 with TRBJ2-3; D gene uncertain. Trimming stripped 5 bases from V and 5 bases from J, with 6 bases between. The CDR3 has 11 residues. CDR1 is SGHRS, CDR2 YFSETQ, per germline. For the CDR3, the DNA is TGCGCCAGCAGTGGCAGAGATACGCAGTATTTT. Protein: CASSGRDTQYF.

This rearrangement joins TRBV1 to TRBJ2-7; TRBD2, the table's D call, was not compared with the DNA. TRBV1 is termed a pseudogene. The CDR3 is made up of 14 amino acids. The CDR3 region has the DNA TGCACCCGCAGAGGTCTAGCGGCGCCCTGCGAGCAGTACTTC. It is translated as CTRRGLAAPCEQYF.

The chain joins TRBV4-2 to TRBJ1-1; 9 bases map to TRBD1. V lost 4 bases and J lost 0; bases outside the gene matches: 24. Looked up from germline, CDR1 is LGHNA and CDR2 is YNFKEQ. CDR3 length: 22 residues. The CDR3 DNA reads as TGTGCCAGCAGCCCTTGGGACAGGGTGGATATGAGGGGCTCCCCCATGAACACTGAAGCTTTCTTT. Amino acid sequence: CASSPWDRVDMRGSPMNTEAFF.

The chain combines TRBV30 with TRBJ2-5; 8 positions agree with TRBD1. Germline V lookup: CDR1 GTSNPN, CDR2 SVGIG (reference sequence). The CDR3 extends over 13 amino acids. J was trimmed by 4 bases and V by 5 bases; bases with no gene match: 6. The chain's CDR3 is CAWVSGQGETQYF. In nucleotides, the CDR3 is TGTGCCTGGGTTTCCGGACAGGGAGAGACCCAGTACTTC.

The J gene is TRBJ2-3, the V gene TRBV9; D is perhaps TRBD1 (5 bases). The CDR3 consists of 13 residues. The germline CDR1 and CDR2 sequences are SGDLS and YYNGEE. With 5 bases removed from V and 3 bases from J, the gap between germline ends came to 10 bases. The CDR3 here is CASSKGSTDTQYF. The CDR3 nucleotides read TGTGCCAGCAGTAAGGGGTCGACAGATACGCAGTATTTT. The entire variable domain, with the rest obtained from reference TRBV9 and TRBJ2-3, is as follows: DSGVTQTPKHLITATGQRVTLRCSPRSGDLSVYWYQQSLDQGLQFLIQYYNGEERAKGNILERFSAQQFPDLHSELNLSSLELGDSALYFCASSKGSTDTQYFGPGTRLTVL.

The CDR3 sequence is CASSVGTVSGNTIYF. As DNA, the CDR3 is TGTGCCAGCAGCGTGGGGACAGTCTCTGGAAACACCATATATTTT. The chain joins TRBV9 to TRBJ1-3; 7 nucleotides agree with TRBD1. The CDR3 extends over 15 amino acids. Germline CDR1 SGDLS, CDR2 YYNGEE. The V segment lost 2 bases and the J segment 0 bases; nucleotides outside the gene matches: 2.

The rearrangement links TRBV14 to TRBJ2-7, with D perhaps matching TRBD1 (6 bases). CDR1 is SGHDN and CDR2 is FVKESK in the germline V gene. V lost 4 bases and J 2 bases, leaving 12 bases between the germline ends. This CDR3 is 14 amino acids long. For the CDR3, the DNA is TGTGCCAGCAGCCCCCAGGGGATACCCTACGAGCAGTACTTC. Amino acid sequence: CASSPQGIPYEQYF.

V gene TRBV6-1 combines with J gene TRBJ1-4, with 12 bases lining up with TRBD1. Germline V lookup: CDR1 MNHNS, CDR2 SASEGT. V trimming: 6 bases; J trimming: 8 bases; junction bases outside the gene matches: 4. The CDR3 runs to 14 residues. CDR3 loop: CASSWDRGREKLFF. CDR3 in DNA: TGTGCCAGCAGCTGGGACAGGGGGCGGGAAAAACTGTTTTTT.

This chain joins TRBV4-1 and TRBJ1-1; D gene unclear. The germline gives CDR1 MGHRA, CDR2 YSYEKL. V was trimmed by 0 bases and J by 0 bases, leaving 8 bases between them. The CDR3 has 15 amino acids. The CDR3 DNA reads as TGCGCCAGCAGCCAAGATGCCGGTATGAACACTGAAGCTTTCTTT. Translated: CASSQDAGMNTEAFF.

This chain uses TRBV7-4 with TRBJ1-4; D may be TRBD1 (6 bases). The V gene lost 1 base and the J gene lost 4 bases, with 13 bases spanning the gap. Germline V gene lookup returns CDR1 SGHVT and CDR2 SQSDAQ. The CDR3 is 16 residues long. This CDR3 is CASSLGGGHDNEKLFF. The DNA of the CDR3 is TGTGCCAGCAGCTTAGGAGGGGGACACGATAATGAAAAACTGTTTTTT.

The chain carries TRBV30 and TRBJ1-1, with D possibly being TRBD1 (6 bases). The CDR3 sequence is 14 residues long. Looked up from germline, CDR1 is GTSNPN and CDR2 is SVGIG (reference sequence). V lost 5 bases to trimming and J lost 4 bases, with 17 bases between them. CDR3 coding DNA: TGTGCCTGGCAGACACAGGGCCTGTTCACTGAAGCTTTCTTT. As protein: CAWQTQGLFTEAFF.